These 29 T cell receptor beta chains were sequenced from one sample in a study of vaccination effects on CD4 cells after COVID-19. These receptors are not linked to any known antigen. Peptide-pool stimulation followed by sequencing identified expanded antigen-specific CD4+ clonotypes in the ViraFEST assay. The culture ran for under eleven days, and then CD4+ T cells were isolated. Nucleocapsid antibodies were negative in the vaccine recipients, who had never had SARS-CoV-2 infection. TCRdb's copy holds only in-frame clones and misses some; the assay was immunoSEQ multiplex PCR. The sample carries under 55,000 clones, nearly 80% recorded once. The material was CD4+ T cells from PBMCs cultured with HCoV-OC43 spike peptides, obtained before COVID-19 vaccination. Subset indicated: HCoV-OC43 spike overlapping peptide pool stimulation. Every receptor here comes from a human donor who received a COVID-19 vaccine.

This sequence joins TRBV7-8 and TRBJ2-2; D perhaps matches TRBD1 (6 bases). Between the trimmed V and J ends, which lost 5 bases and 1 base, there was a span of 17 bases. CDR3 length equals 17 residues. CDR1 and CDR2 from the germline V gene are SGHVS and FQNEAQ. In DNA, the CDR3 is TGTGCCAGCAGCACAAGACACAGGGTGGGGAACACCGGGGAGCTGTTTTTT. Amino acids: CASSTRHRVGNTGELFF.

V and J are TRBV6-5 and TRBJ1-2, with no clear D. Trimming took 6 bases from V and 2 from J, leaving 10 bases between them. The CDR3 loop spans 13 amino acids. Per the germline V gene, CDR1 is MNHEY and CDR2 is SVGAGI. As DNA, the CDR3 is TGTGCCAGCAGGAGATCTGACAACTATGGCTACACCTTC. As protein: CASRRSDNYGYTF.

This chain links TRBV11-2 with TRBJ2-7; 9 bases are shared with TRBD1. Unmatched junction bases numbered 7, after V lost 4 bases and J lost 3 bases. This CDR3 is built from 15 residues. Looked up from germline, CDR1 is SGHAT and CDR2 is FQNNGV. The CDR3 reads CASSSGTGKGYEQYV. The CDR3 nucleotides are TGTGCCAGCAGCTCCGGGACAGGGAAAGGCTACGAGCAGTACGTC.

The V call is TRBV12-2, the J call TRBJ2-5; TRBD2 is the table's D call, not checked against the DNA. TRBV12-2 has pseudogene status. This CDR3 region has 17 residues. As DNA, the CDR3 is TGTGCAAGTCGCTGGGGACTAGCGGGGGCCTACCAAGAGACCCAGTACTTC. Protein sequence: CASRWGLAGAYQETQYF.

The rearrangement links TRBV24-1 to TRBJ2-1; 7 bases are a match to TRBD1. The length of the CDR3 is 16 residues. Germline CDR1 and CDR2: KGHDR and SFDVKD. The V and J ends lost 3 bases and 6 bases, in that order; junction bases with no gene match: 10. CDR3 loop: CATSDPRQGGGNEQFF. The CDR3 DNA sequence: TGTGCCACCAGTGATCCCAGACAGGGCGGAGGCAATGAGCAGTTCTTC.

CDR3 sequence reads: CASLPGWTPYTGELFF. The CDR3 nucleotides read TGTGCCAGCCTACCCGGCTGGACTCCTTACACCGGGGAGCTGTTTTTT. The chain is built from TRBV6-4 and TRBJ2-2, with a tentative D call TRBD2 (5 bases). Germline lookup yields CDR1 MRHNA and CDR2 SNTAGT. V lost 8 bases and J 3 bases, leaving 19 bases between the germline ends. The CDR3 is 16 amino acids.

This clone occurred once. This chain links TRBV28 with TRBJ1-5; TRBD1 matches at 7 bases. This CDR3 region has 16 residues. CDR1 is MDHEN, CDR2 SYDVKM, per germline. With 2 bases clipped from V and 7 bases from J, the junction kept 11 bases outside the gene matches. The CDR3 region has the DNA TGTGCCAGCAGTTTAAATTCAGGGGGGTTTGGGCAGCCCCAGCATTTT. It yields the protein CASSLNSGGFGQPQHF.

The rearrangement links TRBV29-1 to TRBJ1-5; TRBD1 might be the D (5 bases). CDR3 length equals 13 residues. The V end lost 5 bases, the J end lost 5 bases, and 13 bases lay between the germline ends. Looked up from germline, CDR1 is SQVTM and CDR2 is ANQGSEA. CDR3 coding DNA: TGCAGCGTTCGTCAGGGATACGATCAGCCCCAGCATTTT. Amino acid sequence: CSVRQGYDQPQHF.

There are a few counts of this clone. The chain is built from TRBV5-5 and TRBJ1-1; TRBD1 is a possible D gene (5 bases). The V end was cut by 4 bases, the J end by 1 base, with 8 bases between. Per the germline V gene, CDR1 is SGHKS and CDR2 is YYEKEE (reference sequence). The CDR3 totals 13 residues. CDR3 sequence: CASSLDTNTEAFF. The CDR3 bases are TGTGCCAGCAGCCTGGACACGAACACTGAAGCTTTCTTT.

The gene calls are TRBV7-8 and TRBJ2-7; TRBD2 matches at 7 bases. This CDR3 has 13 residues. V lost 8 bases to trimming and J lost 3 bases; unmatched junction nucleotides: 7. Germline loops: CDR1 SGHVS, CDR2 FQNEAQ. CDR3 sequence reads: CASAWGGSYEQYV. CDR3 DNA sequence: TGTGCCAGCGCTTGGGGAGGGAGCTACGAGCAGTACGTC.

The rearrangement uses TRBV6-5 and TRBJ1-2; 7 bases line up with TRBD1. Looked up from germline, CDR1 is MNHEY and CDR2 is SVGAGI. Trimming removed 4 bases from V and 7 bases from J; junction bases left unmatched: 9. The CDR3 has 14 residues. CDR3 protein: CASSWDSQGGGYTF. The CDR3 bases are TGTGCCAGCAGTTGGGACAGCCAAGGGGGTGGCTACACCTTC.

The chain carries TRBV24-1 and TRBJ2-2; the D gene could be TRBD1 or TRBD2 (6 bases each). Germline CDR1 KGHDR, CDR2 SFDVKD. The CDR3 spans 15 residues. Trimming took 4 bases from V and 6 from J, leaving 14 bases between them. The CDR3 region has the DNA TGTGCCACCAGTGAGCCCCGGGGGCCCTCCGGGGAGCTGTTTTTT. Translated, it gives CATSEPRGPSGELFF.

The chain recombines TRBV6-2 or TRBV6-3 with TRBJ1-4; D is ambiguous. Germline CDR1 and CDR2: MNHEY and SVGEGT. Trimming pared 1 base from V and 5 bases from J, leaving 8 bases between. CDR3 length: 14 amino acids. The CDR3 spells CASSYLQHNEKLFF. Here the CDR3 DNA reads TGTGCCAGCAGTTACTTACAGCACAATGAAAAACTGTTTTTT.

In DNA, the CDR3 is TGTGCCTGGAGCGTGCACTCACCCCTCCACTTT. This gives the protein CAWSVHSPLHF. The V gene is TRBV30, the J gene TRBJ1-6; D remains unclear. Germline V gene sequence: CDR1 GTSNPN, CDR2 SVGIG (reference sequence). The CDR3 has 11 amino acids. Deletions cut 3 bases from V and 10 bases from J, with 7 bases between.

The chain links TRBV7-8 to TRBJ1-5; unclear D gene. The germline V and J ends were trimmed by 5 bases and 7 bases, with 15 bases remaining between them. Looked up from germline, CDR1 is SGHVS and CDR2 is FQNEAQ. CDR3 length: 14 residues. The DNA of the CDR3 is TGTGCCAGCAGCCTCGGGATGGGAGGGCAGCCCCAGCATTTT. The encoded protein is CASSLGMGGQPQHF.

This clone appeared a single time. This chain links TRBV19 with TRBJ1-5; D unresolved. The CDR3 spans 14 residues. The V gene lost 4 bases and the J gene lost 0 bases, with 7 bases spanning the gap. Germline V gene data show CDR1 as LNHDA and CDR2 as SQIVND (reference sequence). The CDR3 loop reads CASSRVNSNQPQHF. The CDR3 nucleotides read TGTGCCAGTAGTAGAGTAAATAGCAATCAGCCCCAGCATTTT.

The CDR3 reads CASRECRQPPDYEQYV. The DNA of the CDR3 is TGCGCCAGCAGAGAGTGTAGACAGCCACCTGACTACGAGCAGTACGTC. The chain uses TRBV10-1 and TRBJ2-7; tentative D call: TRBD1 (5 bases). Germline CDR1 is WNHNN and CDR2 is SYGVQD (reference sequence). The CDR3 length is 16 residues.

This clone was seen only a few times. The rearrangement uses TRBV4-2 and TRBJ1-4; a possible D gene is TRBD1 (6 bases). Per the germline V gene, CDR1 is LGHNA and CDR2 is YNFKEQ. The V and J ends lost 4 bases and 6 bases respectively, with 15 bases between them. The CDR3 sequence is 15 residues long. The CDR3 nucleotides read TGTGCCAGCAGCCCATACCAGGGGCCGGATGAAAAACTGTTTTTT. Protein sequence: CASSPYQGPDEKLFF.

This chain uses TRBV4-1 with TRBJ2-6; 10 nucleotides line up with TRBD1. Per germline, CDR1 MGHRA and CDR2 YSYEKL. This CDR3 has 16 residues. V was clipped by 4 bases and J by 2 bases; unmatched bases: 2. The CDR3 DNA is TGCGCCAGCAGCCTGACAGGGGGCGCTGGGGCCAACGTCCTGACTTTC. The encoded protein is CASSLTGGAGANVLTF.

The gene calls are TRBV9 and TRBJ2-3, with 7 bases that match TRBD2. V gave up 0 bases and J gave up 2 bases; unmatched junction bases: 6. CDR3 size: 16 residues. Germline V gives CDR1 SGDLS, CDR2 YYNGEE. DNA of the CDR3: TGTGCCAGCAGCGTAGGAGTGGGGGGGATCACAGATACGCAGTATTTT. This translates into CASSVGVGGITDTQYF.

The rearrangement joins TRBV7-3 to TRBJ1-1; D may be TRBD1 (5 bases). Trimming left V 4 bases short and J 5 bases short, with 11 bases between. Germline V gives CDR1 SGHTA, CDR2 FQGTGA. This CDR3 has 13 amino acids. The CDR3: CASSSSGRTEAFF. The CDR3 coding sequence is TGTGCCAGCAGCTCTTCAGGGCGGACTGAAGCTTTCTTT.

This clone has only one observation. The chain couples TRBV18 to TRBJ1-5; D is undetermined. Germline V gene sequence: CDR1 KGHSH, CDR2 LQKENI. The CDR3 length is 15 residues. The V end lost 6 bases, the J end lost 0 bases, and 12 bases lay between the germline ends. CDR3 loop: CASSLRTDSNQPQHF. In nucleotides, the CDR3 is TGTGCCAGCTCGCTCCGGACGGATAGCAATCAGCCCCAGCATTTT.

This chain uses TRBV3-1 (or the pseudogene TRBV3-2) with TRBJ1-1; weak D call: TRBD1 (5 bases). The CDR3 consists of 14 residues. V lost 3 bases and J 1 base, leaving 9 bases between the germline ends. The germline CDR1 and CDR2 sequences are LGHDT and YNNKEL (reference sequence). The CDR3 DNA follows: TGTGCCAGCAGCCACTCAACAGGGAACACTGAAGCTTTCTTT. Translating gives CASSHSTGNTEAFF.

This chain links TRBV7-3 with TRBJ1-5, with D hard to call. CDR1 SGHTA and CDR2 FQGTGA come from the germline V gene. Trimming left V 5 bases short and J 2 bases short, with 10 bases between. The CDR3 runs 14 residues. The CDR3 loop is CASSPTGGNQPQHF. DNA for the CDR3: TGTGCCAGCAGCCCGACCGGGGGCAATCAGCCCCAGCATTTT.

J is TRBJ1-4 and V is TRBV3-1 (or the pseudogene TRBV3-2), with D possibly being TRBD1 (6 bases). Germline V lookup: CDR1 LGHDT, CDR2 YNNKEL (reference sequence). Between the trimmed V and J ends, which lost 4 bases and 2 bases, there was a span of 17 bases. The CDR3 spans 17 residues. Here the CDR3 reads CASSRRGSAGTNEKLFF. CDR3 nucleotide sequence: TGTGCCAGCAGCCGAAGGGGGTCGGCTGGCACTAATGAAAAACTGTTTTTT.

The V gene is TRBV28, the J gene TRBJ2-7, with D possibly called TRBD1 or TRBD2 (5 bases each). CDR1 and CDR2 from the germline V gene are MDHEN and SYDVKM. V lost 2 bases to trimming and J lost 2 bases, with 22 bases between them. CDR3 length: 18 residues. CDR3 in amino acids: CASSLRAGRAGNAYEQYV. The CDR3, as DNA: TGTGCCAGCAGTTTACGCGCAGGGCGGGCAGGGAATGCCTACGAGCAGTACGTC.

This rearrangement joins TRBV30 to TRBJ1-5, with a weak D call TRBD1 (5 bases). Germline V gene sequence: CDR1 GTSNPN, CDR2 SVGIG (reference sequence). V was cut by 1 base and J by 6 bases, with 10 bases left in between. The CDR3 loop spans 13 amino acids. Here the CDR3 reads CAWSDTGGQPQHF. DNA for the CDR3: TGTGCCTGGAGTGATACAGGTGGTCAGCCCCAGCATTTT.

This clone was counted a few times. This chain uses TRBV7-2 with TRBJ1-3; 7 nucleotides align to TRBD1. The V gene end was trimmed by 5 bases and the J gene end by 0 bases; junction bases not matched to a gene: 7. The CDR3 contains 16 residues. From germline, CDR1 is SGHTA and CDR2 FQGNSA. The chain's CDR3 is CASSPQGILSGNTIYF. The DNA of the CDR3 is TGTGCCAGCAGCCCACAGGGGATACTCTCTGGAAACACCATATATTTT.

The CDR3 sequence: CATSDIGNQYTDTQYF. The CDR3, as DNA: TGTGCCACCAGTGATATCGGCAACCAATACACAGATACGCAGTATTTT. The J gene is TRBJ2-3, the V gene TRBV24-1; D not resolved. The CDR3 has 16 amino acids. Deletions cut 3 bases from V and 2 bases from J, with 14 bases between. Germline V lookup: CDR1 KGHDR, CDR2 SFDVKD.